The clone carrying this T cell receptor (beta chain) showed up just a few times. This entry is derived from a study of molecular identifiers for immune sequencing clone quantification. TCRdb passed the PCR reads through MiXCR, listing each CDR3 protein once. The sample records around 470,000 distinct CDR3 sequences, about a fifth being singletons. The V gene's germline CDR1 is SGHVS and CDR2 FNYEAQ. This CDR3 has 14 amino acids. V was clipped by 5 bases and J by 4 bases, with 14 bases between them. Sequences were obtained from naive CD8+ T cells from blood, with Jurkat cell RNA spiked in. Subset of the sample: FACS-sorted CD8+CD4-CCR7+CD45RA+ naive T cells. The chain joins TRBV7-6 to TRBJ2-5, with D tentatively TRBD2 (6 bases). The source of this sequence is a human donor in good health. Some libraries in this study had Jurkat cell RNA spiked in. The CDR3 bases are TGTGCCAGCAGCCCATTTGGGGGAGGAGAGACCCAGTACTTC. Its translation: CASSPFGGGETQYF.